The T cell receptor (beta chain) described here comes from a study of blood T cell repertoires in COVID-19. Study-wide background: PBMCs, B-cell-depleted T cells, or T cells provided the cDNA or gDNA that made up the material.

In the authors' workflow: Reference gene primer amplification gave estimated nucleated cell counts. Clones were read by immunoSEQ multiplex PCR, and TCRdb kept only the in-frame ones, dropping some. V, J and clone size are taken as reported in that table, and D and trimming were inferred from the DNA itself. The top ten clones hold roughly 4.7% of a sample with about 280,000 clones, roughly 80% of them seen once. This CDR3 spans 15 amino acids. The V end lost 0 bases, the J end lost 0 bases, and 8 bases lay between the germline ends. CDR1 is MRHNA and CDR2 is SNTAGT in the germline V gene. Participants were aged 18 to 89 years from about 25 US areas.

The receptor comes from a man in his forties who had been exposed to COVID-19. The chain links TRBV6-4 to TRBJ1-1; D possibly corresponds to TRBD1 (6 bases). The specimen was PBMCs or T cells enriched from blood (not recorded which). The CDR3 loop is CASSDSGGMNTEAFF. Here the CDR3 DNA reads TGTGCCAGCAGTGACTCAGGGGGAATGAACACTGAAGCTTTCTTT.